A single sample is the source of the 27 T cell receptor beta chains below, sequenced in a study of blood T cell repertoires in COVID-19. The data were produced by immunoSEQ multiplex PCR, yet TCRdb's version contains in-frame clones alone and is incomplete. The sample has around 69,000 clones; 81% are singletons. The specimen was peripheral blood. These receptors all stem from a woman aged 70-85 years with acute or convalescent COVID-19.

This clone was detected only a few times. This rearrangement joins TRBV27 to TRBJ2-2; D possibly corresponds to TRBD2 (6 bases). CDR3 size: 16 residues. The ends were cut back, 2 bases at V and 7 bases at J, with 17 bases in the middle. CDR1 and CDR2 from the germline V gene are MNHEY and SMNVEV (reference sequence). The CDR3 loop reads CASSLRGTDWVGELFF. For the CDR3, the DNA is TGTGCCAGCAGTTTACGCGGGACTGATTGGGTCGGGGAGCTGTTTTTT.

The chain uses TRBV25-1 and TRBJ2-1; TRBD2 aligns across 8 bases. The CDR3 is 16 amino acids. The V gene's germline CDR1 is MGHDK and CDR2 SYGVNS. V shed 0 bases, J shed 4 bases, and the junction held 5 bases outside the gene matches. The CDR3 is CASSEYTGGPYNEQFF. The CDR3 DNA reads as TGTGCCAGCAGTGAATATACGGGAGGGCCATACAATGAGCAGTTCTTC.

The chain employs TRBV2 and TRBJ1-6; TRBD1 might be the D (5 bases). V was pared by 6 bases and J by 10 bases, with 19 bases between. CDR1 is SNHLY, CDR2 FYNNEI, per germline. This CDR3 has 15 amino acids. CDR3 loop: CASRGGTASISPLHF. The CDR3 DNA reads as TGTGCCAGCAGGGGGGGGACTGCCTCAATATCACCCCTCCACTTT.

The V gene is TRBV7-8, the J gene TRBJ1-5; 8 bases match TRBD1. The germline V gene encodes CDR1 SGHVS and CDR2 FQNEAQ. CDR3 length: 18 amino acids. V shed 1 base, J shed 0 bases, and the junction held 8 bases outside the gene matches. The CDR3 region is CASSLVRGRVVSNQPQHF. The DNA for the CDR3 is TGTGCCAGCAGCTTAGTCAGGGGGCGGGTTGTTAGCAATCAGCCCCAGCATTTT.

V and J are TRBV7-6 and TRBJ2-7; maybe TRBD2 (6 bases). The CDR3 length is 14 residues. Trimming took 0 bases from V and 4 from J, leaving 10 bases between them. CDR1 and CDR2 from the germline V gene are SGHVS and FNYEAQ. The CDR3 reads CASSLATGVYEQYF. The DNA of the CDR3 is TGTGCCAGCAGCTTAGCGACGGGAGTGTACGAGCAGTACTTC.

This clone was counted a few times. CDR3: CASSLSGGRTKNIQYF. Written as DNA, the CDR3 is TGCGCCAGCAGCTTAAGTGGGGGGAGAACCAAAAACATTCAGTACTTC. This chain connects TRBV5-1 to TRBJ2-4, with D perhaps TRBD2 (6 bases). V was cut by 2 bases and J by 2 bases, with 14 bases left in between. Germline V gene data show CDR1 as SGHRS and CDR2 as YFSETQ. The CDR3 runs 16 residues.

The V call is TRBV4-1, the J call TRBJ2-1; the match to TRBD2 covers 12 bases. Germline V CDR1 and CDR2: MGHRA, YSYEKL. This CDR3 spans 17 amino acids. V lost 4 bases to trimming and J lost 0 bases; unmatched junction nucleotides: 4. This CDR3 is CASSRGLAGSSYNEQFF. In DNA, the CDR3 is TGCGCCAGCAGCCGCGGACTAGCGGGAAGCTCCTACAATGAGCAGTTCTTC.

DNA for the CDR3: TGTGCCAGCAGCTTAAGGTGGGGCAGGGGGATTAATGGCTACACCTTC. Protein product: CASSLRWGRGINGYTF. V is TRBV11-2 and J is TRBJ1-2, with 7 nucleotides matching TRBD1. Losses at the gene ends were 2 bases for V and 6 bases for J; bases not matched to a gene: 12. Looked up from germline, CDR1 is SGHAT and CDR2 is FQNNGV. There are 16 residues in the CDR3.

The genes are TRBV11-3 and TRBJ2-2, with no clear D. Trimming pared 8 bases from V and 1 base from J, leaving 8 bases between. The CDR3 runs to 13 residues. Per the germline V gene, CDR1 is SGHNT and CDR2 is YENEEA. CDR3 nucleotides: TGTGCCAGCTCGGTGCTGAACACCGGGGAGCTGTTTTTT. It encodes CASSVLNTGELFF. Full variable domain (outside the CDR3, taken from reference TRBV11-3 and TRBJ2-2): EAGVVQSPRYKIIEKKQPVAFWCNPISGHNTLYWYLQNLGQGPELLIRYENEEAVDDSQLPKDRFSAERLKGVDSTLKIQPAELGDSAVYLCASSVLNTGELFFGEGSRLTVL.

The chain employs TRBV30 and TRBJ2-7; weak D call: TRBD2 (5 bases). Germline values: CDR1 GTSNPN, CDR2 SVGIG (reference sequence). This CDR3 region has 16 residues. Trimming shortened V by 0 bases and J by 2 bases, and 17 bases separated the two germline ends. CDR3 sequence: CAWSVPGSINTYEQYF. CDR3 DNA: TGTGCCTGGAGTGTACCGGGGTCGATTAATACCTACGAGCAGTACTTC.

This chain links TRBV7-6 with TRBJ2-3, with D possibly TRBD2 on 5 matching bases. Germline V lookup: CDR1 SGHVS, CDR2 FNYEAQ. V lost 1 base, J lost 1 base, and 12 bases lay in between. The CDR3 contains 16 residues. The DNA for the CDR3 is TGTGCCAGCAGCTTAGTACGCGGGCCTCGCACAGATACGCAGTATTTT. This translates into CASSLVRGPRTDTQYF.

The V gene is TRBV7-3, the J gene TRBJ2-1; 7 bases are shared with TRBD1. CDR3 length equals 14 residues. Germline CDR1 SGHTA, CDR2 FQGTGA. The V and J ends lost 1 base and 4 bases, in that order; junction bases with no gene match: 1. CDR3 coding DNA: TGTGCCAGCAGCTTAAGGGACAGTTACAATGAGCAGTTCTTC. Translating gives CASSLRDSYNEQFF.

The gene calls are TRBV28 and TRBJ2-5; 7 nucleotides match TRBD1. Germline V gene lookup returns CDR1 MDHEN and CDR2 SYDVKM. The V gene end was trimmed by 5 bases and the J gene end by 7 bases; junction bases not matched to a gene: 7. This CDR3 is 13 amino acids long. This chain's CDR3 is CASSITGAGTQYF. DNA for the CDR3: TGTGCCAGCAGTATCACAGGGGCGGGGACCCAGTACTTC.

Comments on this clone: Other DNA sequences from this sample encode an identical CDR3 as well. In nucleotides, the CDR3 is TGTGCCAGCAGTTTAGGTGGGAGCTCCTACAATGAGCAGTTCTTC. Protein sequence: CASSLGGSSYNEQFF. The V call is TRBV28, the J call TRBJ2-1; D might be TRBD2 (5 bases). The length of the CDR3 is 15 residues. Trimming cost V 2 bases and J 0 bases, with 8 bases left between them. The germline gives CDR1 MDHEN, CDR2 SYDVKM.

The rearrangement uses TRBV2 and TRBJ1-6, with 7 bases that match TRBD1. The germline gives CDR1 SNHLY, CDR2 FYNNEI. V shed 8 bases, J shed 9 bases, and the junction held 10 bases outside the gene matches. This CDR3 is 14 amino acids long. The CDR3, as DNA: TGTGCCAGCGGAGACAGGGTTGATACTTCACCCCTCCACTTT. This sequence encodes CASGDRVDTSPLHF.

The rearrangement links TRBV2 to TRBJ2-5; 8 positions agree with TRBD1. The CDR3 is 14 amino acids. V lost 6 bases to trimming and J lost 1 base; unmatched junction nucleotides: 4. Germline CDR1 is SNHLY and CDR2 is FYNNEI. CDR3 bases: TGTGCCAGCAGGGGACAGGCGTTCCAAGAGACCCAGTACTTC. This gives the protein CASRGQAFQETQYF.

The chain employs TRBV15 and TRBJ2-5; D is possibly TRBD2 (5 bases). Trimming shortened V by 0 bases and J by 5 bases, and 16 bases separated the two germline ends. CDR3 length: 16 amino acids. Looked up from germline, CDR1 is LNHNV and CDR2 is YYDKDF (reference sequence). In DNA, the CDR3 is TGTGCCACCAGCAGAGATCGTTATGAGGGAGTGGAGACCCAGTACTTC. It is translated as CATSRDRYEGVETQYF.

The genes are TRBV18 and TRBJ1-1; TRBD1 matches at 10 bases. With 8 bases clipped from V and 1 base from J, the junction kept 7 bases outside the gene matches. This CDR3 has 15 amino acids. In germline, CDR1 is KGHSH, CDR2 LQKENI. The CDR3 coding sequence is TGTGCCAGCGCGCCGGGGACAGGGGCGAACACTGAAGCTTTCTTT. It translates to CASAPGTGANTEAFF.

The rearrangement links TRBV5-1 to TRBJ1-4; no definite D call. Germline V lookup: CDR1 SGHRS, CDR2 YFSETQ. This CDR3 comprises 14 residues. Trimming took 1 base from V and 5 from J, leaving 9 bases between them. The chain's CDR3 is CASSLRGENEKLFF. The CDR3 nucleotides read TGCGCCAGCAGCTTGCGGGGAGAAAATGAAAAACTGTTTTTT.

The chain has TRBV7-9 and TRBJ1-2; D is unresolved. The germline V and J ends were trimmed by 1 base and 5 bases, with 5 bases remaining between them. Germline CDR1 is SEHNR and CDR2 is FQNEAQ (reference sequence). CDR3 length: 12 amino acids. The CDR3 loop reads CASSLGTYGYTF. The CDR3 nucleotides read TGTGCCAGCAGCTTAGGAACTTATGGCTACACCTTC.

J is TRBJ2-7 and V is TRBV15, with D hard to call. CDR1 and CDR2 from the germline V gene are LNHNV and YYDKDF (reference sequence). CDR3 length equals 14 residues. Trimming stripped 2 bases from V and 3 bases from J, with 11 bases between. CDR3 nucleotides: TGTGCCACCAGCAGATCTCGCGGAATCTACGAGCAGTACTTC. Residues: CATSRSRGIYEQYF.

The genes are TRBV27 and TRBJ1-1; maybe TRBD1 (5 bases). CDR3 length: 14 amino acids. The germline V and J ends were trimmed by 3 bases and 2 bases, with 10 bases remaining between them. In germline, CDR1 is MNHEY, CDR2 SMNVEV (reference sequence). CDR3 protein: CASSLNRINTEAFF. CDR3 bases: TGTGCCAGCAGTTTGAACAGGATTAACACTGAAGCTTTCTTT.

The rearrangement joins TRBV27 to TRBJ1-2; D is unclear. Deletions cut 0 bases from V and 6 bases from J, with 8 bases between. Germline-derived CDR1 and CDR2 are MNHEY and SMNVEV (reference sequence). The CDR3 loop spans 13 amino acids. This chain's CDR3 is CASSLSAGDGYTF. The CDR3 DNA is TGTGCCAGCAGTTTATCGGCCGGGGATGGCTACACCTTC.

The chain employs TRBV27 and TRBJ2-3; 7 bases are a match to TRBD1. V gave up 4 bases and J gave up 3 bases; unmatched junction bases: 13. The CDR3 spans 17 residues. Germline loops: CDR1 MNHEY, CDR2 SMNVEV (reference sequence). The DNA for the CDR3 is TGTGCCAGCAGTTCCCCTTTACAGGGGTCGGAGACAGATACGCAGTATTTT. This codes for CASSSPLQGSETDTQYF.

The V call is TRBV19, the J call TRBJ2-7; 10 nucleotides match TRBD1. The CDR3 runs to 14 residues. Germline V gene lookup returns CDR1 LNHDA and CDR2 SQIVND (reference sequence). Trimming removed 6 bases from V and 5 bases from J; junction bases left unmatched: 7. CDR3 coding DNA: TGTGCCAGTAGAAGGGGACAGGGGTTCCACGAGCAGTACTTC. This encodes CASRRGQGFHEQYF.

The genes are TRBV7-6 and TRBJ2-1; D ambiguous. CDR1 and CDR2 from the germline V gene are SGHVS and FNYEAQ. The V end lost 5 bases, the J end lost 9 bases, and 11 bases lay between the germline ends. The CDR3 is made up of 12 amino acids. The CDR3 loop reads CASSPRTGEQFF. The CDR3 nucleotides read TGTGCCAGCAGCCCCCGCACGGGTGAGCAGTTCTTC.

CDR3 loop: CASSTGTSGRSYNEQFF. The CDR3 DNA is TGTGCCAGCAGCACCGGGACTAGCGGGAGGTCCTACAATGAGCAGTTCTTC. This sequence joins TRBV11-3 and TRBJ2-1, with 15 bases identical to TRBD2. Looked up from germline, CDR1 is SGHNT and CDR2 is YENEEA. With V trimmed by 5 bases and J by 1 base, 3 bases remained unmatched. CDR3 length: 17 residues.